This TCR beta chain stems from a study of T-cell reconstitution after alpha-beta-depleted transplantation in children. Study-wide results and caveats: T cells produced anew were the main source of T-cell counts and diversity one year after transplant.

The V gene lost 6 bases and the J gene lost 1 base, with 18 bases spanning the gap. CDR3 length equals 16 residues. CDR1 and CDR2 from the germline V gene are MDHEN and SYDVKM. Concerning this clonotype itself: Its specificity is unknown.

Construction of the TCRbeta library involved unique molecular identifiers. TCRdb recomputed calls from the PCR reads with MiXCR, one row per CDR3 protein. The sample gives 600,000 or so distinct CDR3 sequences, roughly 23% of which show up once; over 12% is in the top ten. The sample in question was PBMCs, mostly from graft donor cells, obtained 360 days after TCRalphabeta/CD19-depleted stem cell transplant. The chain combines TRBV28 with TRBJ1-1; no firm D call. The TCR originated in a boy younger than two who had a stem cell transplant for acute myeloid leukemia, so the T cells may come from the graft donor. The CDR3 is CASRTPLLQPNTEAFF. The CDR3 region has the DNA TGTGCCAGCAGAACCCCACTCTTACAGCCGAACACTGAAGCTTTCTTT.